This T cell receptor (beta chain) was identified in a study of T cells after yellow fever vaccination. Whole-study context: Researchers used SMART-Seq v4 Ultra Low Input to prepare fractions that had low cell numbers.

The ends were cut back, 2 bases at V and 3 bases at J, with 5 bases in the middle. CDR3 length: 13 amino acids. CDR1 SGHTA and CDR2 FQGTGA come from the germline V gene. Universal primer sites and UMIs were introduced during 5'RACE template-switching synthesis of TCR cDNA. TCRdb re-called the 5' RACE reads through MiXCR, storing one row per CDR3 protein. The profile shows 200,000 to 300,000 distinct CDR3 sequences, 3.6% of them singletons. This clonotype came up many times. This chain links TRBV7-3 with TRBJ2-1; D call uncertain. The sample consisted of PBMCs, taken 15 days after the yellow fever booster vaccination. The TCR comes from a man in his late teens or twenties who received the YFV17D yellow fever vaccine. Here the CDR3 DNA reads TGTGCCAGCAGCTTAGATCGCTACAATGAGCAGTTCTTC. Its translation is CASSLDRYNEQFF.